The 11 T cell receptor beta chains presented below share a single source sample, sequenced in a study of technical replicates of blood from several donors. Only in-frame clones appear in the TCRdb table, and some are missing; sequencing was by immunoSEQ multiplex PCR. The repertoire holds 15,000 to 20,000 clones, with roughly 84% as singletons. Sequenced input: PBMCs. The origin of the receptors is a human donor in good health.

Here the CDR3 reads CSVESPTVGGQYF. In nucleotides, the CDR3 is TGCAGCGTTGAATCCCCCACCGTCGGTGGGCAGTACTTC. The chain couples TRBV29-1 to TRBJ2-7; D unclear. The CDR3 sequence is 13 residues long. Per germline, CDR1 SQVTM and CDR2 ANQGSEA. V lost 2 bases to trimming and J lost 9 bases, with 17 bases between them.

The chain uses TRBV25-1 and TRBJ2-2; TRBD2 matches 10 bases. The junction had 6 bases not matched to a gene; V was cut back by 3 bases and J by 5 bases. The germline V gene encodes CDR1 MGHDK and CDR2 SYGVNS. CDR3 length equals 16 residues. The CDR3 nucleotides are TGTGCCAGCAGTGAGGTCCGGACTAGCGGAACCGGGGAGCTGTTTTTT. Protein product: CASSEVRTSGTGELFF. Filled out from reference TRBV25-1 and TRBJ2-2, the complete variable domain reads EADIYQTPRYLVIGTGKKITLECSQTMGHDKMYWYQQDPGMELHLIHYSYGVNSTEKGDLSSESTVSRIRTEHFPLTLESARPSHTSQYLCASSEVRTSGTGELFFGEGSRLTVL.

V and J are TRBV5-1 and TRBJ2-1; 7 positions match TRBD1. V was pared by 4 bases and J by 0 bases, with 4 bases of the junction left unmatched. Germline CDR1 is SGHRS and CDR2 is YFSETQ. This CDR3 has 15 amino acids. Written as DNA, the CDR3 is TGCGCCAGCAGCCGGGACAGCGCCTCCTACAATGAGCAGTTCTTC. Translation gives CASSRDSASYNEQFF.

The V and J genes are TRBV6-4 and TRBJ2-3, with 13 bases lining up with TRBD2. Germline V CDR1 and CDR2: MRHNA, SNTAGT. This CDR3 region has 18 residues. After removal of 2 bases from V and 5 bases from J, the junction contained 10 bases not matched to a gene. The CDR3 DNA sequence: TGTGCCAGCAGTGACAACTCAGGACTAGCGGGAGAGGTAGATACGCAGTATTTT. Its protein product is CASSDNSGLAGEVDTQYF.

This rearrangement joins TRBV14 to TRBJ1-1; the match to TRBD1 covers 7 bases. Looked up from germline, CDR1 is SGHDN and CDR2 is FVKESK. With 3 bases clipped from V and 1 base from J, the junction kept 2 bases outside the gene matches. This CDR3 is 14 amino acids long. The CDR3 loop is CASSHQGGNTEAFF. CDR3 sequence (DNA): TGTGCCAGCAGCCACCAGGGGGGGAACACTGAAGCTTTCTTT.

The chain carries TRBV7-8 and TRBJ2-3; 7 bases line up with TRBD2. The trim removed 5 bases at V and 1 base at J, leaving 9 bases unmatched. From germline, CDR1 is SGHVS and CDR2 FQNEAQ. The CDR3 has 16 residues. In DNA form, the CDR3 reads TGTGCCAGCAGCCGAGTGGCGGGAGAGCGCACAGATACGCAGTATTTT. Its protein product is CASSRVAGERTDTQYF.

J is TRBJ2-1 and V is TRBV6-4; D is possibly TRBD2 (6 bases). The CDR3 is 13 residues long. Germline V gives CDR1 MRHNA, CDR2 SNTAGT. V lost 4 bases to trimming and J lost 7 bases, with 11 bases between them. The CDR3 bases are TGTGCCAGCAGTGTACATGCGGGAAATGAGCAGTTCTTC. This codes for CASSVHAGNEQFF.

A single count supports this clone. The rearrangement links TRBV6-4 to TRBJ2-3, with D possibly TRBD1 on 6 matching bases. V was cut by 8 bases and J by 8 bases, with 20 bases left in between. This CDR3 spans 14 amino acids. The germline V gene encodes CDR1 MRHNA and CDR2 SNTAGT. The CDR3 here is CASAAGGEEFTQYF. The CDR3 nucleotides read TGTGCCAGCGCGGCTGGGGGCGAGGAGTTTACGCAGTATTTT.

The chain is built from TRBV15 and TRBJ1-5; possibly TRBD1 for D (5 bases). The length of the CDR3 is 15 residues. Germline V gives CDR1 LNHNV, CDR2 YYDKDF (reference sequence). Trimming removed 0 bases at V and 6 bases at J, with 12 bases between. CDR3 protein: CATSREWGSGQPQHF. As DNA, the CDR3 is TGTGCCACCAGCAGAGAGTGGGGCTCGGGTCAGCCCCAGCATTTT.

V and J are TRBV28 and TRBJ2-3; 9 bases are a match to TRBD2. The CDR3 has 15 amino acids. The germline gives CDR1 MDHEN, CDR2 SYDVKM. J was trimmed by 4 bases and V by 2 bases; bases with no gene match: 4. Here the CDR3 reads CASSLGAGGADTQYF. The CDR3 DNA reads as TGTGCCAGCAGTTTAGGGGCGGGAGGGGCAGATACGCAGTATTTT.

The rearrangement uses TRBV11-3 and TRBJ1-5, with D unresolved. The V gene lost 1 base and the J gene lost 1 base, with 11 bases spanning the gap. The CDR3 sequence is 16 residues long. Germline V CDR1 and CDR2: SGHNT, YENEEA. The DNA for the CDR3 is TGTGCCAGCAGCTTAGTCCAAGGCAGGAGCAATCAGCCCCAGCATTTT. Translated, it gives CASSLVQGRSNQPQHF.